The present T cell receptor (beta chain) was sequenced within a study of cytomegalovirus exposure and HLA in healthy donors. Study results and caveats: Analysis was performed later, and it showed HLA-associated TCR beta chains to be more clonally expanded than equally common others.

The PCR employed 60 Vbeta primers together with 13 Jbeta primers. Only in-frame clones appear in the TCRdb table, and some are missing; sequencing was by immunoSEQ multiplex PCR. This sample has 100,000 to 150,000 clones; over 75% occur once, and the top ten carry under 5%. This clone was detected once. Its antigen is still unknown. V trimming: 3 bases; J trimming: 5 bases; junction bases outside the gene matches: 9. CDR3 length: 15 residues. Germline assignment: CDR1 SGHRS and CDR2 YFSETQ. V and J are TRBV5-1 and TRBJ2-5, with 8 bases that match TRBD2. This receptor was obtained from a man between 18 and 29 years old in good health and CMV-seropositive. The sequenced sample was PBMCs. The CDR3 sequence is CASSSGAGAGETQYF. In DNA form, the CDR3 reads TGCGCCAGCAGCTCGGGAGCGGGGGCCGGGGAGACCCAGTACTTC.